Below are 26 T cell receptor beta chains sequenced from a single sample in a study of T cells after yellow fever vaccination (dated by TCRdb to between 2017 and 2020). The treatment or condition label corresponds to: live attenuated yellow fever vaccine strain. The library relied on 5' RACE. Sequencing was performed on an Illumina NovaSeq 6000. The raw public reads went through TCRdb reprocessing: fastp at Q25, MiXCR clone calling, in-frame beta chains kept. Under each unique CDR3 protein, matching rows form one entry showing the most common genes and DNA. The table for this sample lists a few hundred thousand distinct CDR3 sequences; under 3.5% of them were counted only once. Of the sample, about 3.3% is held by the ten largest clones. This specimen was CD4+ T cells sorted from PBMCs, taken 10 days after the yellow fever booster vaccination. These receptors were taken from a man younger than 35 who received the YFV17D yellow fever vaccine.

Points on this clonotype: One end of the junction is discordant with germline, which a read error may explain. V is TRBV5-6 and J is TRBJ2-7, with D perhaps given as TRBD1 or TRBD2 (5 bases each). Germline CDR1 and CDR2: SGHDT and YYEEEE. This CDR3 is 12 amino acids long. The CDR3 protein is CASSLDMGPLGF. As DNA, the CDR3 is TGTGCCAGCAGCTTGGATATGGGACCCCTCGGGTTC.

This clonotype has a count of ten or more. The CDR3 loop reads CASRLTRLNEQFF. The CDR3 DNA sequence: TGTGCCAGCAGGCTGACTAGGTTAAATGAGCAGTTCTTC. The chain carries TRBV12-3 or TRBV12-4 and TRBJ2-1; perhaps TRBD2 as D (6 bases). CDR3 length equals 13 residues. Trimming stripped 6 bases from V and 7 bases from J, with 13 bases between.

V is TRBV11-3 and J is TRBJ1-1; no clear D. The CDR3 is 14 residues long. Between the trimmed V and J ends, which lost 0 bases and 1 base, there was a span of 6 bases. Germline V lookup: CDR1 SGHNT, CDR2 YENEEA. CDR3 sequence (DNA): TGTGCCAGCAGCTTAGACGGCCCGAACACTGAAGCTTTCTTT. It is translated as CASSLDGPNTEAFF.

Ten or more counts support this clonotype. This chain connects TRBV24-1 to TRBJ2-1; 11 bases line up with TRBD2. V dropped 2 bases and J dropped 4; count of bases not matched to a gene: 3. The germline CDR1 and CDR2 sequences are KGHDR and SFDVKD. The CDR3 spans 16 residues. CDR3 bases: TGTGCCACCAGTGATTCCGGGACTAGCGGATACAATGAGCAGTTCTTC. This encodes CATSDSGTSGYNEQFF.

This clonotype was seen only a few times. The rearrangement uses TRBV5-1 and TRBJ2-3, with 8 bases matching TRBD1. CDR3 size: 14 residues. Losses at the gene ends were 4 bases for V and 4 bases for J; bases not matched to a gene: 5. Germline CDR1 is SGHRS and CDR2 is YFSETQ. The CDR3 coding sequence is TGCGCCAGCAGCCGTACAGGGGGACCAGATACGCAGTATTTT. Its translation is CASSRTGGPDTQYF.

This clonotype was seen many times. The chain is built from TRBV5-1 and TRBJ1-2; no clear D. The V and J ends lost 0 bases and 3 bases respectively, with 9 bases between them. The germline gives CDR1 SGHRS, CDR2 YFSETQ. The CDR3 totals 14 residues. In DNA, the CDR3 is TGCGCCAGCAGCTTGGACCGGACCGACTATGGCTACACCTTC. Protein sequence: CASSLDRTDYGYTF. The full variable domain, in which reference TRBV5-1 and TRBJ1-2 provide the parts outside the CDR3, is KAGVTQTPRYLIKTRGQQVTLSCSPISGHRSVSWYQQTPGQGLQFLFEYFSETQRNKGNFPGRFSGRQFSNSRSEMNVSTLELGDSALYLCASSLDRTDYGYTFGSGTRLTVV.

At least ten counts were recorded for this clonotype. The chain couples TRBV9 to TRBJ2-3, with 14 bases lining up with TRBD2. CDR1 and CDR2 from the germline V gene are SGDLS and YYNGEE. The trim removed 3 bases at V and 3 bases at J, leaving 6 bases unmatched. The CDR3 length is 17 residues. CDR3 nucleotides: TGTGCCAGCAGCGGGACTAGCGGGGGGACCGGGACAGATACGCAGTATTTT. Amino acid sequence: CASSGTSGGTGTDTQYF.

A few counts support this clonotype. V is TRBV3-1 and J is TRBJ2-3; D gene uncertain. Germline CDR1 and CDR2: LGHDT and YNNKEL (reference sequence). The CDR3 runs to 18 residues. The ends were cut back, 1 base at V and 0 bases at J, with 17 bases in the middle. CDR3: CASSQGKASDTSTDTQYF. In DNA form, the CDR3 reads TGTGCCAGCAGCCAAGGAAAAGCGAGCGACACTAGCACAGATACGCAGTATTTT.

The sample holds a few counts of this clonotype. The chain has TRBV7-3 and TRBJ1-1; 9 nucleotides match TRBD1. The V segment lost 4 bases and the J segment 5 bases; nucleotides outside the gene matches: 5. There are 14 residues in the CDR3. Germline V gene data show CDR1 as SGHTA and CDR2 as FQGTGA. The CDR3 sequence: CASSSTGGRTEAFF. In DNA form, the CDR3 reads TGTGCCAGCAGCTCAACAGGGGGCAGGACTGAAGCTTTCTTT.

In this sample, this clonotype turned up many times. The gene calls are TRBV7-2 and TRBJ2-5, with D maybe TRBD1 (6 bases). CDR3 length: 13 residues. V was shortened by 6 bases and J by 4 bases, with 12 bases between the two germline ends. Germline CDR1 and CDR2: SGHTA and FQGNSA. The CDR3 loop reads CASRKVGAETQYF. The CDR3 DNA reads TGTGCCAGCAGGAAAGTGGGGGCAGAGACCCAGTACTTC.

This clonotype was observed a few times. This chain uses TRBV20-1 with TRBJ2-7; tentatively, D is TRBD1 (5 bases). The CDR3 has 11 residues. The germline V gene has CDR1 DFQATT and CDR2 SNEGSKA (reference sequence). V was trimmed by 5 bases and J by 3 bases, leaving 8 bases between them. This CDR3 is CSAAGFYEQYF. The CDR3, as DNA: TGCAGTGCTGCAGGGTTCTACGAGCAGTACTTC.

J is TRBJ1-2 and V is TRBV4-1; D not certain. This CDR3 has 15 residues. V was pared by 3 bases and J by 8 bases, with 19 bases between. Germline V lookup: CDR1 MGHRA, CDR2 YSYEKL. The CDR3 coding sequence is TGCGCCAGCAGCCATGAGTTCCAGAGAAGTGGAGGCTACACCTTC. It specifies CASSHEFQRSGGYTF.

The chain links TRBV5-1 to TRBJ2-3, with TRBD2 identical over 13 bases. Germline CDR1 and CDR2: SGHRS and YFSETQ. The CDR3 is 17 residues long. V was clipped by 3 bases and J by 1 base; unmatched bases: 5. CDR3 sequence reads: CASSSGLAGLRTDTQYF. The DNA for the CDR3 is TGCGCCAGCAGCTCGGGACTAGCGGGACTGCGCACAGATACGCAGTATTTT. The full variable domain, rest sourced from reference TRBV5-1 and TRBJ2-3, is KAGVTQTPRYLIKTRGQQVTLSCSPISGHRSVSWYQQTPGQGLQFLFEYFSETQRNKGNFPGRFSGRQFSNSRSEMNVSTLELGDSALYLCASSSGLAGLRTDTQYFGPGTRLTVL.

This clonotype occurred a few times. The chain employs TRBV2 and TRBJ2-1, with 7 bases that match TRBD2. CDR3 length: 15 residues. Germline CDR1 is SNHLY and CDR2 is FYNNEI. V lost 6 bases, J lost 3 bases, and 8 bases stayed unmatched. CDR3 protein: CASSVASGSYNEQFF. The DNA of the CDR3 is TGTGCCAGCAGCGTGGCTAGCGGTAGCTACAATGAGCAGTTCTTC. Filled out from reference TRBV2 and TRBJ2-1, the complete variable domain reads EPEVTQTPSHQVTQMGQEVILRCVPISNHLYFYWYRQILGQKVEFLVSFYNNEISEKSEIFDDQFSVERPDGSNFTLKIRSTKLEDSAMYFCASSVASGSYNEQFFGPGTRLTVL.

This clonotype has more than one count but fewer than ten. The rearrangement joins TRBV7-3 to TRBJ1-5; 10 nucleotides line up with TRBD1. The CDR3 spans 16 residues. The trim removed 5 bases at V and 5 bases at J, leaving 9 bases unmatched. Germline loops: CDR1 SGHTA, CDR2 FQGTGA. CDR3 coding DNA: TGTGCCAGCAGCCCGACCTATGGGACAGGGGATCAGCCCCAGCATTTT. Amino acid sequence: CASSPTYGTGDQPQHF.

This sequence joins TRBV2 and TRBJ2-5; no reliable D call. The germline V and J ends were trimmed by 7 bases and 3 bases, with 9 bases remaining between them. This CDR3 has 12 amino acids. The germline V gene has CDR1 SNHLY and CDR2 FYNNEI. The DNA for the CDR3 is TGTGCCAGCATCCGGTTCGAAGAGACCCAGTACTTC. Translating gives CASIRFEETQYF.

This clonotype was seen many times. This rearrangement joins TRBV5-6 to TRBJ1-5; D perhaps matches TRBD1 (5 bases). The CDR3 extends over 15 amino acids. V lost 3 bases, J lost 3 bases, and 13 bases lay in between. The germline gives CDR1 SGHDT, CDR2 YYEEEE. The CDR3 is CASSSYGASNQPQHF. Here the CDR3 DNA reads TGTGCCAGCAGCTCATACGGGGCCTCCAATCAGCCCCAGCATTTT.

This clonotype appeared a few times. The chain uses TRBV5-1 and TRBJ1-1; weak D call: TRBD1 (5 bases). Germline V gives CDR1 SGHRS, CDR2 YFSETQ. Between the trimmed V and J ends, which lost 6 bases and 0 bases, there was a span of 21 bases. CDR3 size: 17 residues. CDR3 sequence reads: CASTDRGAALLNTEAFF. CDR3 in DNA: TGCGCCAGCACCGACAGAGGGGCCGCACTTCTGAACACTGAAGCTTTCTTT. The whole variable domain, filled in from reference TRBV5-1 and TRBJ1-1, reads KAGVTQTPRYLIKTRGQQVTLSCSPISGHRSVSWYQQTPGQGLQFLFEYFSETQRNKGNFPGRFSGRQFSNSRSEMNVSTLELGDSALYLCASTDRGAALLNTEAFFGQGTRLTVV.

Written as DNA, the CDR3 is TGTGCCAGCACCGGGACAGGCGCCTCTGGGGCCAACGTCCTGACTTTC. Protein: CASTGTGASGANVLTF. V gene TRBV5-4 combines with J gene TRBJ2-6; 8 bases are shared with TRBD1. Germline lookup yields CDR1 SGHNT and CDR2 YYREEE (reference sequence). The J segment lost 0 bases and the V segment lost 6 bases, leaving 5 bases of the junction unmatched. The CDR3 totals 16 residues.

V usage is TRBV7-8 and J usage is TRBJ2-3; 11 bases align to TRBD1. Trimming took 3 bases from V and 2 from J; bases not matched to a gene: 10. CDR1 is SGHVS and CDR2 is FQNEAQ in the germline V gene. The CDR3 sequence is 18 residues long. CDR3 in amino acids: CASSFPYAGQGDTDTQYF. The CDR3 region has the DNA TGTGCCAGCAGCTTTCCCTACGCGGGACAGGGGGACACAGATACGCAGTATTTT.

This clonotype was seen repeatedly, ten times or more. The chain recombines TRBV18 with TRBJ2-5; D call uncertain. V lost 3 bases, J lost 5 bases, and 13 bases lay in between. The CDR3 loop spans 14 amino acids. Germline CDR1 is KGHSH and CDR2 is LQKENI. The CDR3 coding sequence is TGTGCCAGCTCACCTGACGGTGACCCGGAGACCCAGTACTTC. As protein: CASSPDGDPETQYF. The whole variable domain, filled in from reference TRBV18 and TRBJ2-5, reads NAGVMQNPRHLVRRRGQEARLRCSPMKGHSHVYWYRQLPEEGLKFMVYLQKENIIDESGMPKERFSAEFPKEGPSILRIQQVVRGDSAAYFCASSPDGDPETQYFGPGTRLLVL.

This clonotype was counted between two and nine times. The genes are TRBV5-1 and TRBJ1-1; D is perhaps TRBD1 (5 bases). V lost 1 base to trimming and J lost 1 base, with 8 bases between them. CDR3 length: 14 amino acids. The germline V gene encodes CDR1 SGHRS and CDR2 YFSETQ. CDR3 region: CASSLPGGNTEAFF. The DNA of the CDR3 is TGCGCCAGCAGCTTGCCGGGGGGGAACACTGAAGCTTTCTTT.

This clonotype has more than one count but fewer than ten. The V gene is TRBV25-1, the J gene TRBJ2-3, with D perhaps matching TRBD1 or TRBD2 (5 bases each). CDR1 is MGHDK and CDR2 is SYGVNS in the germline V gene. CDR3 length: 14 amino acids. With 8 bases removed from V and 0 bases from J, the gap between germline ends came to 12 bases. CDR3: CASQRTHSTDTQYF. The CDR3 bases are TGTGCCAGCCAGCGGACACACAGCACAGATACGCAGTATTTT.

Ten or more counts support this clonotype. The V and J genes are TRBV7-9 and TRBJ2-3; D perhaps matches TRBD1 (6 bases). Germline lookup yields CDR1 SEHNR and CDR2 FQNEAQ (reference sequence). Trimming removed 4 bases at V and 7 bases at J, with 15 bases between. The CDR3 is made up of 14 amino acids. The CDR3 spells CASSSQGQLNTQYF. The CDR3 bases are TGTGCCAGCAGCTCGCAGGGGCAGTTGAATACGCAGTATTTT. Combining the CDR3 with reference TRBV7-9 and TRBJ2-3 gives the whole variable domain DTGVSQNPRHKITKRGQNVTFRCDPISEHNRLYWYRQTLGQGPEFLTYFQNEAQLEKSRLLSDRFSAERPKGSFSTLEIQRTEQGDSAMYLCASSSQGQLNTQYFGPGTRLTVL.

The chain recombines TRBV7-2 with TRBJ2-2; D tentatively fits TRBD1 or TRBD2 (6 bases each). The CDR3 is made up of 15 amino acids. V lost 5 bases, J lost 4 bases, and 14 bases lay in between. The germline V gene has CDR1 SGHTA and CDR2 FQGNSA. The CDR3 DNA reads TGTGCCAGCAGCGATGGGGGGCGTGGCACCGGGGAGCTGTTTTTT. Its translation: CASSDGGRGTGELFF.

This clonotype was found many times. This chain uses TRBV14 with TRBJ2-7, with TRBD1 as a possible D gene (5 bases). This CDR3 is 14 amino acids long. Trimming removed 1 base from V and 5 bases from J, with 12 bases in between. Germline-derived CDR1 and CDR2 are SGHDN and FVKESK. CDR3 loop: CASSQGVGVHEQYF. CDR3 coding DNA: TGTGCCAGCAGCCAAGGTGTAGGGGTACACGAGCAGTACTTC.